Below are 25 T cell receptor beta chains sequenced from a single sample in a study of OX40 agonist ivuxolimab in advanced cancers. The assay was immunoSEQ multiplex PCR, and TCRdb's table has in-frame clones only and misses some. This repertoire shows 55,000 to 90,000 clones, roughly 80% found once; its top ten account for under 1.2%. The material sequenced was CD4+ or CD8+ T cells sorted from blood, taken in a trial of the OX40 agonist ivuxolimab. The receptor set was obtained from an adult with an advanced solid tumor such as melanoma, head and neck, liver or kidney cancer.

This clone occurred a few times. The V gene is TRBV30, the J gene TRBJ2-1; 14 bases map to TRBD2. J was trimmed by 7 bases and V by 0 bases; bases with no gene match: 5. CDR3 length: 16 amino acids. From germline, CDR1 is GTSNPN and CDR2 SVGIG (reference sequence). The CDR3 sequence is CAWSVGTSGGLNEQFF. The CDR3 bases are TGTGCCTGGAGTGTGGGGACTAGCGGGGGCTTAAATGAGCAGTTCTTC. Looking up the rest from reference TRBV30 and TRBJ2-1 gives the full variable domain: SQTIHQWPATLVQPVGSPLSLECTVEGTSNPNLYWYRQAAGRGLQLLFYSVGIGQISSEVPQNLSASRPQDRQFILSSKKLLLSDSGFYLCAWSVGTSGGLNEQFFGPGTRLTVL.

The chain recombines TRBV1 with TRBJ2-5. TRBV1 is shown as a pseudogene. The CDR3 spans 14 residues. Here the CDR3 reads CTSSRVLAPWTQYF. The CDR3 DNA sequence: TGCACCAGCAGCCGGGTTTTGGCCCCTTGGACCCAGTACTTC.

This chain connects TRBV11-2 to TRBJ1-5, with no clear D. Germline V gene lookup returns CDR1 SGHAT and CDR2 FQNNGV. Trimming pared 4 bases from V and 0 bases from J, leaving 7 bases between. This CDR3 spans 14 amino acids. CDR3 region: CASSWSGSNQPQHF. CDR3 DNA: TGTGCCAGCAGCTGGTCGGGTAGCAATCAGCCCCAGCATTTT.

The V gene is TRBV2, the J gene TRBJ2-2; possibly TRBD2 for D (7 bases). Germline CDR1 SNHLY, CDR2 FYNNEI. Trimming stripped 6 bases from V and 5 bases from J, with 13 bases between. CDR3 size: 14 residues. The CDR3 region is CASSQGGGTGELFF. Written as DNA, the CDR3 is TGTGCCAGCAGCCAAGGGGGGGGAACCGGGGAGCTGTTTTTT.

The chain is built from TRBV5-1 and TRBJ1-5, with a weak D call TRBD1 (5 bases). Germline assignment: CDR1 SGHRS and CDR2 YFSETQ. V was pared by 4 bases and J by 8 bases, with 13 bases between. The CDR3 loop spans 13 amino acids. The CDR3 here is CASSRDGTEPQHF. DNA of the CDR3: TGCGCCAGCAGCAGGGACGGAACAGAGCCCCAGCATTTT.

The chain is built from TRBV18 and TRBJ2-5; TRBD2 matches 7 bases. After removal of 0 bases from V and 0 bases from J, the junction contained 1 base not matched to a gene. The CDR3 is made up of 15 amino acids. The germline gives CDR1 KGHSH, CDR2 LQKENI. The CDR3, as DNA: TGTGCCAGCTCACCACCGGGGGGGGACCAAGAGACCCAGTACTTC. This encodes CASSPPGGDQETQYF. The whole variable domain, remainder taken from reference TRBV18 and TRBJ2-5, is NAGVMQNPRHLVRRRGQEARLRCSPMKGHSHVYWYRQLPEEGLKFMVYLQKENIIDESGMPKERFSAEFPKEGPSILRIQQVVRGDSAAYFCASSPPGGDQETQYFGPGTRLLVL.

This clone was recorded once. This chain joins TRBV5-1 and TRBJ1-1; weak D call: TRBD1 (6 bases). The CDR3 runs 14 residues. Per the germline V gene, CDR1 is SGHRS and CDR2 is YFSETQ. The V end was cut by 4 bases, the J end by 4 bases, with 14 bases between. CDR3 in amino acids: CASSTSAGATEAFF. The CDR3 DNA follows: TGCGCCAGCAGCACATCGGCAGGGGCCACTGAAGCTTTCTTT.

This chain uses TRBV10-1 with TRBJ2-5; D is perhaps TRBD2 (6 bases). The V and J ends lost 5 bases and 5 bases respectively, with 15 bases between them. The CDR3 covers 14 residues. Looked up from germline, CDR1 is WNHNN and CDR2 is SYGVQD (reference sequence). In DNA, the CDR3 is TGCGCCAGCAGTACCGGGACGGGGGTTGAGACCCAGTACTTC. Translated: CASSTGTGVETQYF.

V and J are TRBV2 and TRBJ2-7; the match to TRBD1 covers 7 bases. The germline V gene encodes CDR1 SNHLY and CDR2 FYNNEI. The CDR3 consists of 14 residues. Trimming cost V 6 bases and J 2 bases; bases outside gene matches: 7. Here the CDR3 reads CASSRDSVTYEQYF. The CDR3 bases are TGTGCCAGCAGCCGGGACAGTGTAACCTACGAGCAGTACTTC.

The chain is built from TRBV7-2 and TRBJ2-2; tentatively, D is TRBD2 (6 bases). CDR3 length: 14 residues. The germline V and J ends were trimmed by 4 bases and 1 base, with 7 bases remaining between them. Germline lookup yields CDR1 SGHTA and CDR2 FQGNSA. CDR3 sequence: CASSSGVNTGELFF. DNA of the CDR3: TGTGCCAGCAGCTCGGGAGTGAACACCGGGGAGCTGTTTTTT.

V and J are TRBV11-3 and TRBJ2-7, with 8 positions matching TRBD1. The V gene's germline CDR1 is SGHNT and CDR2 YENEEA. Trimming cost V 3 bases and J 5 bases; bases outside gene matches: 3. The CDR3 has 13 amino acids. CDR3 in amino acids: CASSFRTGNEQYF. Written as DNA, the CDR3 is TGTGCCAGCAGCTTCCGGACAGGGAACGAGCAGTACTTC.

V is TRBV6-6 and J is TRBJ1-2, with 9 nucleotides matching TRBD1. Germline trimming cut 6 bases from V and 8 bases from J; bases unmatched to any gene: 4. Germline lookup yields CDR1 MNHNY and CDR2 SVGAGI (reference sequence). CDR3 length: 12 amino acids. Here the CDR3 DNA reads TGTGCCAGCAGGCGGACAGGGGAGGGCTACACCTTC. It is translated as CASRRTGEGYTF.

The chain carries TRBV5-1 and TRBJ2-5; possibly TRBD2 for D (5 bases). The V gene lost 4 bases and the J gene lost 3 bases, with 16 bases spanning the gap. The length of the CDR3 is 15 residues. Germline values: CDR1 SGHRS, CDR2 YFSETQ. The chain's CDR3 is CASSLGFGDEETQYF. The CDR3 DNA is TGCGCCAGCAGCCTGGGATTCGGGGATGAAGAGACCCAGTACTTC.

The genes are TRBV28 and TRBJ1-1; no reliable D call. CDR1 is MDHEN and CDR2 is SYDVKM in the germline V gene. The CDR3 is made up of 16 amino acids. V was shortened by 6 bases and J by 4 bases, with 21 bases between the two germline ends. The CDR3 bases are TGTGCCAGCAGCGTATTAACCAGGCGCCCGGGCACTGAAGCTTTCTTT. It is translated as CASSVLTRRPGTEAFF.

In its sample, this clone was seen a few times. Additional DNA sequences in this sample encode the identical CDR3. V and J are TRBV6-1 and TRBJ1-1; the D gene is possibly TRBD1 (6 bases). The V and J ends lost 1 base and 3 bases respectively, with 12 bases between them. The CDR3 covers 15 residues. CDR1 is MNHNS, CDR2 SASEGT, per germline. DNA for the CDR3: TGTGCCAGCAGTGAAGTTCCCACAGGGTACACTGAAGCTTTCTTT. This sequence encodes CASSEVPTGYTEAFF.

The CDR3 sequence: CASIMDSYEQYF. The CDR3 DNA is TGTGCCAGCATTATGGATTCCTACGAGCAGTACTTC. The chain is built from TRBV2 and TRBJ2-7; D uncertain. This CDR3 comprises 12 residues. CDR1 is SNHLY and CDR2 is FYNNEI in the germline V gene. V was cut by 7 bases and J by 1 base, with 8 bases left in between.

CDR3 region: CASSYEGQPLKLFF. The CDR3 DNA reads TGTGCCAGCAGTTACGAAGGCCAGCCCTTAAAACTGTTTTTT. This sequence joins TRBV6-5 and TRBJ1-4; D is undetermined. This CDR3 contains 14 residues. Per germline, CDR1 MNHEY and CDR2 SVGAGI. Trimming took 2 bases from V and 10 from J, leaving 14 bases between them.

CDR3 in amino acids: CASSGDRGKSEKLFF. The DNA of the CDR3 is TGTGCCAGCAGTGGGGACAGGGGGAAAAGTGAAAAACTGTTTTTT. The chain employs TRBV2 and TRBJ1-4, with TRBD1 matching over 11 bases. The length of the CDR3 is 15 residues. After removal of 4 bases from V and 7 bases from J, the junction contained 5 bases not matched to a gene. Germline lookup yields CDR1 SNHLY and CDR2 FYNNEI.

The chain couples TRBV6-1 to TRBJ1-2; D unclear. V was pared by 2 bases and J by 2 bases, with 6 bases between. CDR3 length: 13 amino acids. The V gene's germline CDR1 is MNHNS and CDR2 SASEGT. CDR3: CASSETGNYGYTF. CDR3 nucleotides: TGTGCCAGCAGTGAAACGGGGAACTATGGCTACACCTTC.

This chain joins TRBV5-8 and TRBJ2-2; D remains ambiguous. The CDR3 covers 17 residues. V lost 5 bases and J 1 base, leaving 18 bases between the germline ends. Germline lookup yields CDR1 SGHTS and CDR2 YDEGEE. This CDR3 reads CASSFVGRARNTGELFF. As DNA, the CDR3 is TGTGCCAGCAGTTTCGTCGGGCGAGCGCGGAACACCGGGGAGCTGTTTTTT.

The chain is built from TRBV4-1 and TRBJ2-7; 10 bases align to TRBD2. Trimming took 0 bases from V and 2 from J; bases not matched to a gene: 4. From germline, CDR1 is MGHRA and CDR2 YSYEKL. The CDR3 spans 16 residues. The CDR3 coding sequence is TGCGCCAGCAGCCAAGATCCTAGCGGGGGAACCTACGAGCAGTACTTC. This gives the protein CASSQDPSGGTYEQYF.

V and J are TRBV7-2 and TRBJ1-2; D gene ambiguous. The germline V and J ends were trimmed by 1 base and 2 bases, with 11 bases remaining between them. The CDR3 extends over 15 amino acids. Germline lookup yields CDR1 SGHTA and CDR2 FQGNSA. The CDR3 sequence is CASSLGGKRNYGYTF. For the CDR3, the DNA is TGTGCCAGCAGCTTAGGAGGGAAAAGAAACTATGGCTACACCTTC.

The CDR3 is CASSFGDGAAFTDTQYF. CDR3 sequence (DNA): TGTGCCAGCAGCTTCGGGGACGGGGCGGCTTTCACAGATACGCAGTATTTT. This chain connects TRBV5-6 to TRBJ2-3, with D perhaps TRBD1 or TRBD2 (5 bases each). V was cut by 2 bases and J by 2 bases, with 18 bases left in between. Germline V gives CDR1 SGHDT, CDR2 YYEEEE. CDR3 length: 17 residues.

This clone was detected only once. The chain is built from TRBV6-1 and TRBJ2-7, with D unclear. The germline V gene encodes CDR1 MNHNS and CDR2 SASEGT. This CDR3 is built from 13 residues. V was shortened by 2 bases and J by 2 bases, with 7 bases between the two germline ends. Here the CDR3 reads CASSEQPAYEQYF. CDR3 DNA sequence: TGTGCCAGCAGTGAACAGCCTGCCTACGAGCAGTACTTC.

This clone was seen just once. This chain links TRBV5-6 with TRBJ2-1, with 7 bases aligning to TRBD1. Looked up from germline, CDR1 is SGHDT and CDR2 is YYEEEE. Losses at the gene ends were 1 base for V and 5 bases for J; bases not matched to a gene: 6. The CDR3 consists of 15 residues. The CDR3 DNA is TGTGCCAGCAGCTTGTTGGACAGGAGTAACAATGAGCAGTTCTTC. As protein: CASSLLDRSNNEQFF.